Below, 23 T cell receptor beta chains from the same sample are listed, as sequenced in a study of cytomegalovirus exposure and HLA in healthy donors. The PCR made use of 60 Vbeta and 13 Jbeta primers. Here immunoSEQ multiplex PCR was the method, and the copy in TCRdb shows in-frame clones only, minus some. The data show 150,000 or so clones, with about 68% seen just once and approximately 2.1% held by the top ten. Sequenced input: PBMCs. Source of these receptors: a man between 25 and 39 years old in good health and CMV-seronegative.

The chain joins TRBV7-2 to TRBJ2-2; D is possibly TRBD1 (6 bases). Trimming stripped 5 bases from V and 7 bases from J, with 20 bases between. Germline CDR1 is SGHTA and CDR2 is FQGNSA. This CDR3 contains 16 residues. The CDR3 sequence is CASSQRTARRDGELFF. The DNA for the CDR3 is TGTGCCAGCAGCCAACGGACAGCTAGACGAGACGGGGAGCTGTTTTTT.

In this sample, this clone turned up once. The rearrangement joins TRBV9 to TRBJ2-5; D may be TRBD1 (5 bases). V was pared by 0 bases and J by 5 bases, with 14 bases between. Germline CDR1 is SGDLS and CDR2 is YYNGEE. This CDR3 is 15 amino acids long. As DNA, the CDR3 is TGTGCCAGCAGCGTAGGAGCAGGGATTAAGGAGACCCAGTACTTC. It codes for CASSVGAGIKETQYF.

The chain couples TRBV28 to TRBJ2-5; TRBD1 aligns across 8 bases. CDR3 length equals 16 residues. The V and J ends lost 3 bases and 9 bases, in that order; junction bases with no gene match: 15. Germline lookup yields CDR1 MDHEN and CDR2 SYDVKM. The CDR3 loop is CASSFDLDRALGPQYF. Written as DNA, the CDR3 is TGTGCCAGCAGTTTCGACCTGGACAGGGCCTTAGGGCCCCAGTACTTC.

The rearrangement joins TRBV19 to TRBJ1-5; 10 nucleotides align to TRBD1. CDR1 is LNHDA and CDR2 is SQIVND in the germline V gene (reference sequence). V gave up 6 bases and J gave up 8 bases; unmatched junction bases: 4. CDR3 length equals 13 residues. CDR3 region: CASRDRGVEPQHF. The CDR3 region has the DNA TGTGCCAGTAGGGACAGGGGGGTAGAGCCCCAGCATTTT.

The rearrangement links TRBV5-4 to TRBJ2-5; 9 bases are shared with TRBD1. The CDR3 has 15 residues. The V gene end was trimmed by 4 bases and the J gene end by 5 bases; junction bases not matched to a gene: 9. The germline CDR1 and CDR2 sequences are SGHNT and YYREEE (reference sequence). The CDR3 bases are TGTGCCAGCAGCGTCACAGGGGGCGCTGGGGAGACCCAGTACTTC. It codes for CASSVTGGAGETQYF.

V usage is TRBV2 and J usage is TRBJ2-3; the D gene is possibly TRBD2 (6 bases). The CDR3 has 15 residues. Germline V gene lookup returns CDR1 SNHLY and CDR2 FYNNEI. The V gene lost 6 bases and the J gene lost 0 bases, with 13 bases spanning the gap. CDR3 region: CASRGGEPSTDTQYF. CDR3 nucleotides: TGTGCCAGCAGGGGCGGGGAGCCTAGCACAGATACGCAGTATTTT. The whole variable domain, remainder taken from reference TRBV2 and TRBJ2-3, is EPEVTQTPSHQVTQMGQEVILRCVPISNHLYFYWYRQILGQKVEFLVSFYNNEISEKSEIFDDQFSVERPDGSNFTLKIRSTKLEDSAMYFCASRGGEPSTDTQYFGPGTRLTVL.

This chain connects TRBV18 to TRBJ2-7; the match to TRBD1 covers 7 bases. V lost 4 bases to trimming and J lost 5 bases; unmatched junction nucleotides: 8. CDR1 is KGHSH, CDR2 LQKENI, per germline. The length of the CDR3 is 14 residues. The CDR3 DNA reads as TGTGCCAGCTCACAACTCGGACAGGAGGACGAGCAGTACTTC. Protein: CASSQLGQEDEQYF. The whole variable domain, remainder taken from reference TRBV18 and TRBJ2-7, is NAGVMQNPRHLVRRRGQEARLRCSPMKGHSHVYWYRQLPEEGLKFMVYLQKENIIDESGMPKERFSAEFPKEGPSILRIQQVVRGDSAAYFCASSQLGQEDEQYFGPGTRLTVT.

The CDR3 region is CASSSSGGPETQYF. The CDR3 nucleotides read TGTGCCAGCAGCTCTAGCGGGGGGCCCGAGACCCAGTACTTC. The chain couples TRBV5-4 to TRBJ2-5; 11 bases are shared with TRBD2. V lost 3 bases, J lost 5 bases, and 3 bases stayed unmatched. The CDR3 length is 14 residues. CDR1 and CDR2 from the germline V gene are SGHNT and YYREEE (reference sequence).

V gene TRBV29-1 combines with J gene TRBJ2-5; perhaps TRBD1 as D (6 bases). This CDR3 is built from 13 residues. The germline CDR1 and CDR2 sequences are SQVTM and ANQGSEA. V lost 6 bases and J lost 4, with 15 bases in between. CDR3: CSVLQGVRETQYF. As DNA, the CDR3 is TGCAGCGTCCTACAGGGAGTTCGAGAGACCCAGTACTTC. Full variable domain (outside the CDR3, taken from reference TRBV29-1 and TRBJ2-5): SAVISQKPSRDICQRGTSLTIQCQVDSQVTMMFWYRQQPGQSLTLIATANQGSEATYESGFVIDKFPISRPNLTFSTLTVSNMSPEDSSIYLCSVLQGVRETQYFGPGTRLLVL.

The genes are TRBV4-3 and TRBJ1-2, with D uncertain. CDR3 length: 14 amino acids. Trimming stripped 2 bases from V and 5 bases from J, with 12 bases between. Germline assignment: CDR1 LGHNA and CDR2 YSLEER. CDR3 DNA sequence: TGCGCCAGCAGCCAACTCGGGAGCTCATATGGCTACACCTTC. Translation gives CASSQLGSSYGYTF.

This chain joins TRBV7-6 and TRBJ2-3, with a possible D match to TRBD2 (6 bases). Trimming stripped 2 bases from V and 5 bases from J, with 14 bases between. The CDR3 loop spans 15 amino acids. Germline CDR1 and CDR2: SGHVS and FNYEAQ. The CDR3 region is CASSLSGEEGDTQYF. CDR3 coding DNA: TGTGCCAGCAGCTTATCGGGGGAGGAGGGAGATACGCAGTATTTT. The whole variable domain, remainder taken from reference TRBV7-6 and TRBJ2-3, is GAGVSQSPRYKVTKRGQDVALRCDPISGHVSLYWYRQALGQGPEFLTYFNYEAQQDKSGLPNDRFSAERPEGSISTLTIQRTEQRDSAMYRCASSLSGEEGDTQYFGPGTRLTVL.

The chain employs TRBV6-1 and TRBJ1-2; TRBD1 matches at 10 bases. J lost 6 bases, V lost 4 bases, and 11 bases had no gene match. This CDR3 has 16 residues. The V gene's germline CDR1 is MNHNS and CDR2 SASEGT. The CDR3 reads CASSGTFYGTGDGYTF. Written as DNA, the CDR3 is TGTGCCAGCAGTGGAACTTTTTATGGGACAGGGGATGGCTACACCTTC.

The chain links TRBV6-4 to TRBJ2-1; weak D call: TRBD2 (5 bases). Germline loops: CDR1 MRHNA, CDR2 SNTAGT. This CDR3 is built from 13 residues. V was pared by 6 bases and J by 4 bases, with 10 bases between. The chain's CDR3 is CASSRDPYNEQFF. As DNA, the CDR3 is TGTGCCAGCAGCCGGGATCCATACAATGAGCAGTTCTTC.

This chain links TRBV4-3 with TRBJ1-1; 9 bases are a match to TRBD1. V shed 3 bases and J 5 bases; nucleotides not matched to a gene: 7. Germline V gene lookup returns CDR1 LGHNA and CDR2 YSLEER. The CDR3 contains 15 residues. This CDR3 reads CASSHQVDRGTEAFF. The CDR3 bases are TGCGCCAGCAGCCACCAAGTCGACAGGGGGACTGAAGCTTTCTTT.

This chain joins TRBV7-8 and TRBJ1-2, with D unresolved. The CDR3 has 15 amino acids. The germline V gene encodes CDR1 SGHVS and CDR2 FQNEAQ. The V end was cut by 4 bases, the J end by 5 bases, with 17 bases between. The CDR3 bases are TGTGCCAGCAGCTCCCCCGCACCCGAACGGTATGGCTACACCTTC. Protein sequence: CASSSPAPERYGYTF.

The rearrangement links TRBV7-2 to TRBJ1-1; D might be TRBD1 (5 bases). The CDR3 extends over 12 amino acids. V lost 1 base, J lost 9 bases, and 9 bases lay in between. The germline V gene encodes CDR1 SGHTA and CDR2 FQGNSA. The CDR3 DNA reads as TGTGCCAGCAGCTTAGGGGGCCTCCAAGCTTTCTTT. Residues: CASSLGGLQAFF.

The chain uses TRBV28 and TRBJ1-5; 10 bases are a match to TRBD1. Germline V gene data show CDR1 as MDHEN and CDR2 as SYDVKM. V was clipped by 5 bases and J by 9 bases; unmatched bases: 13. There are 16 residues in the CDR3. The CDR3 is CASSLDRGALGRPQHF. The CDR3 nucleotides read TGTGCCAGCAGTCTGGACAGGGGGGCCCTTGGCCGGCCCCAGCATTTT.

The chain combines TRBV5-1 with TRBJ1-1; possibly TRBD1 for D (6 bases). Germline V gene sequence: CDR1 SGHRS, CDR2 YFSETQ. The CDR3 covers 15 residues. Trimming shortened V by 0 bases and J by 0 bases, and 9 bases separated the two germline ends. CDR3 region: CASSLEGTLNTEAFF. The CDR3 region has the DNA TGCGCCAGCAGCTTGGAGGGGACATTGAACACTGAAGCTTTCTTT.

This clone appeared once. CDR3 DNA sequence: TGTGCCAGTAGTATGCGGTGGGGCAGCAATCAGCCCCAGCATTTT. This sequence encodes CASSMRWGSNQPQHF. This sequence joins TRBV19 and TRBJ1-5; maybe TRBD1 (5 bases). The germline CDR1 and CDR2 sequences are LNHDA and SQIVND (reference sequence). This CDR3 has 15 residues. V was pared by 3 bases and J by 1 base, with 10 bases between.

The CDR3 DNA reads as TGCGCCAGCAGCGGCCTGGGGCGGAGCCCCTCCGAGCAGTACTTC. Translating it yields CASSGLGRSPSEQYF. The chain employs TRBV4-1 and TRBJ2-7; tentatively, D is TRBD1 (5 bases). Germline lookup yields CDR1 MGHRA and CDR2 YSYEKL. There are 15 residues in the CDR3. Trimming pared 5 bases from V and 6 bases from J, leaving 20 bases between.

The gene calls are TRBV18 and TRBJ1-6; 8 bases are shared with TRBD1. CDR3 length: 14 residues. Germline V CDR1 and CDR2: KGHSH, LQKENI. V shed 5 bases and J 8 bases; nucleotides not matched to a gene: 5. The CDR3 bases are TGTGCCAGCTCAACAGGACAGGGACATTCACCCCTCCACTTT. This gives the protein CASSTGQGHSPLHF.

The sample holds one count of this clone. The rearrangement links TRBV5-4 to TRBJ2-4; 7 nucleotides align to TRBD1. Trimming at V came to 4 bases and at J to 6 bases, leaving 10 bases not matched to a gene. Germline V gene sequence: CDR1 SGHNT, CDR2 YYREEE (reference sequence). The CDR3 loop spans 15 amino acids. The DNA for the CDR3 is TGTGCCAGCAGCGACAGGGCGCTGTTGGGAAACATTCAGTACTTC. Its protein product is CASSDRALLGNIQYF. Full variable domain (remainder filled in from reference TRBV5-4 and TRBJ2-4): ETGVTQSPTHLIKTRGQQVTLRCSSQSGHNTVSWYQQALGQGPQFIFQYYREEENGRGNFPPRFSGLQFPNYSSELNVNALELDDSALYLCASSDRALLGNIQYFGAGTRLSVL.

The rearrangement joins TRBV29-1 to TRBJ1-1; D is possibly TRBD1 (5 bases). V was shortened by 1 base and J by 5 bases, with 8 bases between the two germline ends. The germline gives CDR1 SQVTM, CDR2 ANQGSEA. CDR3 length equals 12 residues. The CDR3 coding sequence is TGCAGCGTTGAAGGGGGCGGAACTGAAGCTTTCTTT. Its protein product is CSVEGGGTEAFF.